The rows below give T cell receptor beta chains drawn from one sample of a study of T cell repertoires in MIS-A myocarditis. Assay used: immunoSEQ multiplex PCR; TCRdb lists only in-frame clones, some missing. The sample carries 9,500 to 13,000 clones, 75% to 90% recorded once. Sequencing was done on a sample of thoracic lymph node tissue obtained at autopsy. These receptors originate from a man between 18 and 35 years old with fulminant myocarditis from multisystem inflammatory syndrome in adults (MIS-A) after COVID-19. The CDR3 runs from the conserved cysteine through the conserved F or W. D genes are given only for firm matches. For some rows the clone size is stated as once, few or many, or as a class when expanded; others skip it.

D gene	J gene	V gene	clone size	CDR3 DNA	CDR3 protein
-	TRBJ2-2	TRBV5-5	-	TGTGCCAGCAGTCGGGGTAGCGGACTCACCGGGGAGCTGTTTTTT	CASSRGSGLTGELFF
-	TRBJ1-1	TRBV10-3	-	TGTGCCATCAGTGAGTCGGGGAGATACATGAACACTGAAGCTTTCTTT	CAISESGRYMNTEAFF
TRBD1	TRBJ1-2	TRBV4-1	-	TGCGCCAGCAGCCTGGACAGGGGTGCCTATGGCTACACCTTC	CASSLDRGAYGYTF
-	TRBJ1-1	TRBV24-1	-	TGTGCCACCAGTGGCACCGGGACCCGAGGGAACACTGAAGCTTTCTTT	CATSGTGTRGNTEAFF
-	TRBJ1-1	TRBV6-5	-	TGTGCCAGCGGGACCGTGACAGGCCATGAAGCTTTCTTT	CASGTVTGHEAFF
TRBD1	TRBJ1-2	TRBV5-6	-	TGTGCCAGCAGCCCTGGATGGACAGGCGGTGGGGTAGGCTACACCTTC	CASSPGWTGGGVGYTF
TRBD1	TRBJ2-1	TRBV9	once	TGTGCCAGCAGCGCCACCGGACAGGGGGGCAATGAGCAGTTCTTC	CASSATGQGGNEQFF
-	TRBJ1-1	TRBV29-1	-	TGCAGCGTTCGGGGGATGGGCACTGAAGCTTTCTTT	CSVRGMGTEAFF
-	TRBJ1-2	TRBV5-8	-	TGTGCCAGCAGCTTGGCCAGGGTCTATGGCTACACCTTC	CASSLARVYGYTF
-	TRBJ1-3	TRBV30	-	TGTGCCTGGAGTTTGGCGGGAGAAAACACCATATATTTT	CAWSLAGENTIYF
-	TRBJ2-5	TRBV18	-	TGTGCCAGCTCACCAGTTCCGGGGGCCATCGAGACCCAGTACTTC	CASSPVPGAIETQYF
TRBD1	TRBJ1-1	TRBV9	-	TGTGCCAGCAGCGTAGATTGGGGACAGGGCGGAGAAGCTTTCTTT	CASSVDWGQGGEAFF
-	TRBJ2-3	TRBV7-8	-	TGTGCCAGCAGCTTAGCAGGCAAGGGCACAGATACGCAGTATTTT	CASSLAGKGTDTQYF
TRBD1	TRBJ1-5	TRBV29-1	-	TGCAGCGTCGCCGACAGGGGGGATCAGCCCCAGCATTTT	CSVADRGDQPQHF
TRBD1	TRBJ1-5	TRBV16	once	TGTGCCAGCAGCCAAGAGACAGGGGACGGTCAGCCCCAGCATTTT	CASSQETGDGQPQHF
-	TRBJ1-2	TRBV3-1/TRBV3-2	-	TGTGCCAGCAGCCAAGGTCGGGGAGGGGACTATGGCTACACCTTC	CASSQGRGGDYGYTF
TRBD1	TRBJ1-2	TRBV6-5	-	TGTGCCAGCAAGCTAAGGACAGGGCGTACTTATGGCTACACCTTC	CASKLRTGRTYGYTF
TRBD1	TRBJ1-6	TRBV5-4	-	TGTGCCAGCAGCCCGGGGGACAGGGAATTTCCACCCCTCCACTTT	CASSPGDREFPPLHF
TRBD1	TRBJ2-3	TRBV5-1	-	TGCGCCAGCAGCCCGGGGACAGTTAGCACAGATACGCAGTATTTT	CASSPGTVSTDTQYF
-	TRBJ2-7	TRBV30	-	TGTGCCTGGGCTGGGGGACTGGAAACCTACGAGCAGTACTTC	CAWAGGLETYEQYF
-	TRBJ2-3	TRBV4-3	-	TGCGCCAGCAGCCTACAGGCGGGGCACACAGATACGCAGTATTTT	CASSLQAGHTDTQYF
-	TRBJ2-3	TRBV7-6	-	TGTGCCAGCAGCTTACTGAAGGCCGAGGGAACAGATACGCAGTATTTT	CASSLLKAEGTDTQYF
TRBD2	TRBJ2-5	TRBV28	-	TGTGCCAGCAGGGGGTGGGGACTACAAAAAGAGACCCAGTACTTC	CASRGWGLQKETQYF
-	TRBJ2-5	TRBV7-2	-	TGTGCCAGCAGCTTAGCGGAAGAGACCCAGTACTTC	CASSLAEETQYF
TRBD1	TRBJ1-5	TRBV28	once	TGTGCCAGCAGTTTATACGGACAGGTTCAGCATTTT	CASSLYGQVQHF
TRBD1	TRBJ1-2	TRBV6-5	-	TGTGCCAGCAGGACAGGGAGGGATGGCTACACCTTC	CASRTGRDGYTF
-	TRBJ1-2	TRBV5-1	-	TGCGCCAGCAGCTTCCAAGGAAACTATGGCTACACCTTC	CASSFQGNYGYTF
-	TRBJ1-4	TRBV18	-	TGTGCCAGCTCTTTCGAGATGGGCTCGGGGATGCTGTTTTTT	CASSFEMGSGMLFF
-	TRBJ2-1	TRBV5-8	-	TGTGCCAGCAGCGTGGACACCTACTCCTACAATGAGCAGTTCTTC	CASSVDTYSYNEQFF
-	TRBJ2-3	TRBV6-1	-	TGTGCCAGCAGTGAAGCGCTTGGTCAGGGCACAGATACGCAGTATTTT	CASSEALGQGTDTQYF
-	TRBJ1-6	TRBV25-1	-	TGTGCCAGCAGTGAATATGAGAATTCACCCCTCCACTTT	CASSEYENSPLHF
-	TRBJ1-5	TRBV6-2/TRBV6-3	-	TGTGCCAGCAGCCCTAGGGGTGGGGGAAATCAGCCCCAGCATTTT	CASSPRGGGNQPQHF
-	TRBJ1-1	TRBV19	-	TGTGCCACCCAGGGCTGGGGCACTGAAGCTTTCTTT	CATQGWGTEAFF
TRBD1	TRBJ2-3	TRBV19	-	TGTGCCAGTAGTATAGACCGACAGGGTACGAGCACAGATACGCAGTATTTT	CASSIDRQGTSTDTQYF
TRBD2	TRBJ2-7	TRBV2	-	TGTGCCAGCAGTAGAAAGGGCGGGACTAGCGAAACCTACGAGCAGTACTTC	CASSRKGGTSETYEQYF
TRBD1	TRBJ2-1	TRBV19	-	TGTGCCAGTATTATCTTTGGGGGACAGGGAGAGCAGTTCTTC	CASIIFGGQGEQFF
TRBD1	TRBJ1-4	TRBV10-3	-	TGTGCCTCCCAGCTAGGGACAGGGGGCGGTGAAAAACTGTTTTTT	CASQLGTGGGEKLFF
TRBD2	TRBJ2-7	TRBV27	-	TGTGCCAGCAGTTTAAGGCTAGCGGGTGCTTTAGTGGACGAGCAGTACTTC	CASSLRLAGALVDEQYF
-	TRBJ2-7	TRBV9	once	TGTGCCAGCAGCGTAGACGGGGGGCGAGGGCGCGAGCAGTACTTC	CASSVDGGRGREQYF
TRBD2	TRBJ2-5	TRBV10-3	few	TGTGCCATCAGCGGATCTAGCGGGAGCGGAGAGACCCAGTACTTC	CAISGSSGSGETQYF
-	TRBJ1-1	TRBV10-2	-	TGCGCCAGCAGTGAGGGCGAGGCTTACACTGAAGCTTTCTTT	CASSEGEAYTEAFF
TRBD1	TRBJ2-6	TRBV7-3	-	TGTGCCAGCAGCTTCTCCGGGACAGGGCTTAGCTCTGGGGCCAACGTCCTGACTTTC	CASSFSGTGLSSGANVLTF
-	TRBJ2-7	TRBV18	-	TGTGCCAGCTCACCGGCAGTGGGGTACGAGCAGTACTTC	CASSPAVGYEQYF
-	TRBJ1-1	TRBV3-1/TRBV3-2	-	TGTGCCAGCAGCCAATCTGGGGCCTTAGAAGCTTTCTTT	CASSQSGALEAFF
TRBD2	TRBJ2-1	TRBV4-2	-	TGTGCCAGCAGCCGATGGACTAGCGGGGGGGACCTCCTCAGCTCCTACAATGAGCAGTTCTTC	CASSRWTSGGDLLSSYNEQFF
-	TRBJ2-7	TRBV2	few	TGTGCCAGCGGGTTCGGAGGGGATGGCGAGCAGTACTTC	CASGFGGDGEQYF
-	TRBJ1-5	TRBV30	-	TGTGCCTGGAACACAAAGTCGGGCTCCAATCAGCCCCAGCATTTT	CAWNTKSGSNQPQHF
-	TRBJ1-4	TRBV7-9	-	TGTGCCAGCAGCACGCCCCCGGACAGAACTAATGAAAAACTGTTTTTT	CASSTPPDRTNEKLFF
TRBD1	TRBJ1-2	TRBV13	-	TGTGCCAGCAGCTTAAATTACTTACAGGGGGCTGTTGGTTATGGCTACACCTTC	CASSLNYLQGAVGYGYTF
-	TRBJ1-6	TRBV28	once	TGTGCCAGCAGTTTTCACGGGGCCAGGTCACCCCTCCACTTT	CASSFHGARSPLHF
TRBD2	TRBJ2-5	TRBV6-5	-	TGTGCCAGCAGTTACTCCAGCGGGAGGTTGGAGACCCAGTACTTC	CASSYSSGRLETQYF
-	TRBJ2-1	TRBV28	-	TGTGCCAGCAGGGAGAGCGGCTCCTCCTACAATGAGCAGTTCTTC	CASRESGSSYNEQFF
TRBD2	TRBJ2-1	TRBV9	-	TGTGCCAGCAGCGTATCGGGGGGACTAGAGGATGAGCAGTTCTTC	CASSVSGGLEDEQFF
-	TRBJ1-4	TRBV4-3	-	TGCGCCAGCAGCCATTTAGCAGCTAATAATGAAAAACTGTTTTTT	CASSHLAANNEKLFF
TRBD2	TRBJ2-1	TRBV11-2	-	TGTGCCAGCAGCCCCAGCGGGGGCAAAAACAATGAGCAGTTCTTC	CASSPSGGKNNEQFF